The rows below give T cell receptor beta chains drawn from one sample of a study of T cell changes during pregnancy in multiple sclerosis. Here immunoSEQ multiplex PCR was the method, and the copy in TCRdb shows in-frame clones only, minus some. The sample includes over 45,000 clones, 75% to 95% of them seen just once. The sample here was CD8+ T cells from peripheral blood mononuclear cells, taken after pregnancy. These TCRs come from a female donor with multiple sclerosis, enrolled in a pregnancy study. CDR3s include the opening cysteine and the closing phenylalanine or tryptophan.

TRBV6-5 | CASSPRLGNYGYTF
TRBV4-2 | CASRYIAGPSYEQYF
TRBV5-1 | CASSFGGAREAFF
TRBV10-3 | CAISEGTGPTYEQYF
TRBV11-3 | CASSASGMNNEQFF
TRBV4-2 | CASSQVAAGELFF
TRBV6-6 | CASSSGDSYEQYF
TRBV5-6 | CASSRGGPRNIQYF
TRBV4-2 | CASSQDLGGGHNEQFF
TRBV27 | CASTPGTSGHNEQFF
TRBV10-3 | CAISAGLAGDKYNEQYF
TRBV9 | CASSSPAGGIAGELFF
TRBV14 | CASSPRGASGGSSYNEQFF
TRBV4-2 | CASSQLRGLAGGFPGNEQFF
TRBV6-5 | CASSPDRDTQYF
TRBV27 | CASSLTSTYEQYF
TRBV5-6 | CASSSDRDRVSQPQHF
TRBV5-1 | CASRRDRGGKTQYF
TRBV29-1 | CSATLGGRTVSLEVEAFF
TRBV4-2 | CASSPAGNTIYF
TRBV6-1 | CASSERTGTVEDTEAFF
TRBV4-1 | CASSQIETAYNEQFF
TRBV27 | CASSLFMGGSYGYTF
TRBV19 | CASSKGQGQTRSYGYTF
TRBV4-3 | CASSQPMGRMDSADGYTF
TRBV6-5 | CASSATGGFGEKLFF
TRBV9 | CASSPFSGYNEQFF
TRBV7-9 | CASSLGGDEQFF
TRBV6-5 | CASSYSSGGQYYGYTF